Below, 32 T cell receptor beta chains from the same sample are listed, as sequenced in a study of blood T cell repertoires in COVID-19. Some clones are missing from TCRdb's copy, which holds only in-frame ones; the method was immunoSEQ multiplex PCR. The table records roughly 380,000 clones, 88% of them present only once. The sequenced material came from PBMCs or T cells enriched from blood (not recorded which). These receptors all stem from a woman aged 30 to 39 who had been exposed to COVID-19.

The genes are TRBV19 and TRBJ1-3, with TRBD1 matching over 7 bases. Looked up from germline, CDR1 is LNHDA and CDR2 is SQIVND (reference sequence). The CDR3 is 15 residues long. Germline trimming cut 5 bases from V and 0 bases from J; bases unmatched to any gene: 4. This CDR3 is CASSPRDSSGNTIYF. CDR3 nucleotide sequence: TGTGCCAGTAGTCCCCGGGACAGCTCTGGAAACACCATATATTTT. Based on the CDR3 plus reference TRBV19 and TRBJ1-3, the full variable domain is DGGITQSPKYLFRKEGQNVTLSCEQNLNHDAMYWYRQDPGQGLRLIYYSQIVNDFQKGDIAEGYSVSREKKESFPLTVTSAQKNPTAFYLCASSPRDSSGNTIYFGEGSWLTVV.

CDR3 sequence: CASTETSGKDTQYF. In nucleotides, the CDR3 is TGTGCCAGTACCGAGACTAGCGGGAAGGATACGCAGTATTTT. J is TRBJ2-3 and V is TRBV19, with 11 positions matching TRBD2. The length of the CDR3 is 14 residues. Germline-derived CDR1 and CDR2 are LNHDA and SQIVND (reference sequence). With V trimmed by 7 bases and J by 6 bases, 6 bases remained unmatched.

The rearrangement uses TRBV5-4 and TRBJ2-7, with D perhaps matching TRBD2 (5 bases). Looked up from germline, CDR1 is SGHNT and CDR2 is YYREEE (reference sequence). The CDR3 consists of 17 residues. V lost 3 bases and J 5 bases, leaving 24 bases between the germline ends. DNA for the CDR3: TGTGCCAGCAGCTCTCCACCCCTAGCCGACCAATCCCACGAGCAGTACTTC. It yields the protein CASSSPPLADQSHEQYF.

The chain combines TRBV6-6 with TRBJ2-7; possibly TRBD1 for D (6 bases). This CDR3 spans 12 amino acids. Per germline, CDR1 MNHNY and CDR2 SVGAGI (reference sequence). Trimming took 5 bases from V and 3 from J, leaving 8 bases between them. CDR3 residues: CASSVTGYEQYF. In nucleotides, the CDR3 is TGTGCCAGCAGTGTGACAGGCTACGAGCAGTACTTC.

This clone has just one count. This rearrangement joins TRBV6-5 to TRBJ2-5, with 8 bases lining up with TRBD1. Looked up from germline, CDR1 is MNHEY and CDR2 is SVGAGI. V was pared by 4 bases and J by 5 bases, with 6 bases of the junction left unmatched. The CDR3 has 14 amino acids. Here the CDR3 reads CASSFQGAGETQYF. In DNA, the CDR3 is TGTGCCAGCAGTTTCCAGGGGGCTGGGGAGACCCAGTACTTC.

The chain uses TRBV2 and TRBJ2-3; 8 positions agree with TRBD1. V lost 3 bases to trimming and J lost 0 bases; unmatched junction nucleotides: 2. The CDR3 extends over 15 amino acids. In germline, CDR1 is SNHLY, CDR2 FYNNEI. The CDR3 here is CASSETGVSTDTQYF. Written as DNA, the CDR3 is TGTGCCAGCAGTGAGACAGGGGTTAGCACAGATACGCAGTATTTT. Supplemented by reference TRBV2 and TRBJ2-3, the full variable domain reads EPEVTQTPSHQVTQMGQEVILRCVPISNHLYFYWYRQILGQKVEFLVSFYNNEISEKSEIFDDQFSVERPDGSNFTLKIRSTKLEDSAMYFCASSETGVSTDTQYFGPGTRLTVL.

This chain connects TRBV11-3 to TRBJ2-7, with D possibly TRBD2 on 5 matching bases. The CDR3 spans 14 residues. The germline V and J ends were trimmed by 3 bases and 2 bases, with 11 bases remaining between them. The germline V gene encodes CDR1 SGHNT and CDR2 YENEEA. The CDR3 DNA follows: TGTGCCAGCAGCTTTATGTTGGAGGCCTACGAGCAGTACTTC. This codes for CASSFMLEAYEQYF.

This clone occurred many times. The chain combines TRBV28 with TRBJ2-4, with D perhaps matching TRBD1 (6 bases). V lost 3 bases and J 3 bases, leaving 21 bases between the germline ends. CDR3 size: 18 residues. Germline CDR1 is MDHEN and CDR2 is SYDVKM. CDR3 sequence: CASSFKGGWGLDKNIQYF. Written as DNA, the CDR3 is TGTGCCAGCAGTTTTAAAGGGGGTTGGGGTCTTGACAAAAACATTCAGTACTTC.

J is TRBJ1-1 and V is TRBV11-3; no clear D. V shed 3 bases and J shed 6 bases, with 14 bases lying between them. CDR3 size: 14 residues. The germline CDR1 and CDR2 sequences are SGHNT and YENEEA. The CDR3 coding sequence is TGTGCCAGCAGCTTGCGGTCCCCTAGCGCTGAAGCTTTCTTT. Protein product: CASSLRSPSAEAFF. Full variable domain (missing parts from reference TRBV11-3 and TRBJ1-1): EAGVVQSPRYKIIEKKQPVAFWCNPISGHNTLYWYLQNLGQGPELLIRYENEEAVDDSQLPKDRFSAERLKGVDSTLKIQPAELGDSAVYLCASSLRSPSAEAFFGQGTRLTVV.

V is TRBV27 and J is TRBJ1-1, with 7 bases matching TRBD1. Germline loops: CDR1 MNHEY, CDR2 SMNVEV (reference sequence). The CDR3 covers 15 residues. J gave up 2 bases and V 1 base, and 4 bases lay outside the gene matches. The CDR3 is CASSLLGGYNTEAFF. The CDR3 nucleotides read TGTGCCAGCAGTTTATTAGGGGGCTACAACACTGAAGCTTTCTTT.

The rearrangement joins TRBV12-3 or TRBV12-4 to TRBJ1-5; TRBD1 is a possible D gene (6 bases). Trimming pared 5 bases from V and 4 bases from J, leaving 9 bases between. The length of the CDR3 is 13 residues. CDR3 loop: CASSRTENQPQHF. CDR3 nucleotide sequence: TGTGCCAGCAGTAGGACAGAGAATCAGCCCCAGCATTTT.

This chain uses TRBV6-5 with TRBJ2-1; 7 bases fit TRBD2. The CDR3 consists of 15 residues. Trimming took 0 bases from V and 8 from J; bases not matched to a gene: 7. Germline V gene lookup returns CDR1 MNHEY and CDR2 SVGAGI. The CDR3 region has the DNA TGTGCCAGCAGTTACTCGGGAGGGCCTTTGTATGAGCAGTTCTTC. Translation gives CASSYSGGPLYEQFF.

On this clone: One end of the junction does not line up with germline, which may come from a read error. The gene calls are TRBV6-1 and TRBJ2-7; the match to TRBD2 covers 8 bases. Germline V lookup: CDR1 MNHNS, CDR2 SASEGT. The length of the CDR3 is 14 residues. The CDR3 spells CASSEAWTSWRKGF. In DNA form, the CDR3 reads TGTGCCAGCAGTGAAGCCTGGACTAGCTGGAGGAAGGGCTTC.

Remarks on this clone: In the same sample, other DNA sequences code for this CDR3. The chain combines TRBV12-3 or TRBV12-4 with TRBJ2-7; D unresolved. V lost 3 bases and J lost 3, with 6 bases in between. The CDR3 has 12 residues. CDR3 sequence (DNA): TGTGCCAGCAGTTTTGGCCTCTACGAGCAGTACTTC. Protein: CASSFGLYEQYF.

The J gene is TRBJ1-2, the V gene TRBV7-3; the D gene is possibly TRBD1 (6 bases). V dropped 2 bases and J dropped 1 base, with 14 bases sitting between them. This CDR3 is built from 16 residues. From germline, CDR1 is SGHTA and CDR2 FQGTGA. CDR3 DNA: TGTGCCAGCAGCTTATACCCGACAGGAGATAACTATGGCTACACCTTC. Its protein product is CASSLYPTGDNYGYTF.

Here the CDR3 DNA reads TGTGCCAGCAGTGAAGTCGGGCTGATAGGGGATTCACCCCTCCACTTT. Encoded protein: CASSEVGLIGDSPLHF. The V and J genes are TRBV2 and TRBJ1-6; weak D call: TRBD1 (5 bases). This CDR3 has 16 residues. V dropped 1 base and J dropped 8 bases, with 15 bases sitting between them. Germline V lookup: CDR1 SNHLY, CDR2 FYNNEI.

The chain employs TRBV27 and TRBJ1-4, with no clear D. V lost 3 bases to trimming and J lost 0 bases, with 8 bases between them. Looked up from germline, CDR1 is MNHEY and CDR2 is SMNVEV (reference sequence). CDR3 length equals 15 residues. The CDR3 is CASSFIPATNEKLFF. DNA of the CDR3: TGTGCCAGCAGTTTTATCCCTGCAACTAATGAAAAACTGTTTTTT. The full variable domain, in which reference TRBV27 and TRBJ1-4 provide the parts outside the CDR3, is EAQVTQNPRYLITVTGKKLTVTCSQNMNHEYMSWYRQDPGLGLRQIYYSMNVEVTDKGDVPEGYKVSRKEKRNFPLILESPSPNQTSLYFCASSFIPATNEKLFFGSGTQLSVL.

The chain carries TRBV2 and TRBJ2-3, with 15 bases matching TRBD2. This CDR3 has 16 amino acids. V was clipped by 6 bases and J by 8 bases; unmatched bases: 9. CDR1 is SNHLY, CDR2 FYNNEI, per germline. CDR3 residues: CASRAGTSGRRGTQYF. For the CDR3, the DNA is TGTGCCAGCAGGGCCGGGACTAGCGGGAGGCGGGGTACGCAGTATTTT.

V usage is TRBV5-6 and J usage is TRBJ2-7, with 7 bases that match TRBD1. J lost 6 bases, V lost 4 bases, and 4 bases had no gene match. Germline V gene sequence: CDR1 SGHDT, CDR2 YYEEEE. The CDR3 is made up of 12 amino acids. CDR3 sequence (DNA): TGTGCCAGCAGCACGACAGGGTTCGAGCAGTACTTC. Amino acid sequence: CASSTTGFEQYF.

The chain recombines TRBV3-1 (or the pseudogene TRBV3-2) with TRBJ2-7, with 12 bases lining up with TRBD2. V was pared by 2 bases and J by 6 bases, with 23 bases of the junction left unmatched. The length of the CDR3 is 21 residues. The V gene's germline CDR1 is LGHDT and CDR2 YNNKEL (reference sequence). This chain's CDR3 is CASSQPPAASGRALWGLEQYF. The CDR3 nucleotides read TGTGCCAGCAGCCAACCCCCCGCGGCTAGCGGGAGGGCCCTCTGGGGTCTCGAGCAGTACTTC.

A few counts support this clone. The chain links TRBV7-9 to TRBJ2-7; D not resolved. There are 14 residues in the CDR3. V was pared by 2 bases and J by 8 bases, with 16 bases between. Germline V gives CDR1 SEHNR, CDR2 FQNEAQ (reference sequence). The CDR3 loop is CASSLTLVGEKQYF. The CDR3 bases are TGTGCCAGCAGCTTAACCCTCGTCGGTGAGAAGCAGTACTTC.

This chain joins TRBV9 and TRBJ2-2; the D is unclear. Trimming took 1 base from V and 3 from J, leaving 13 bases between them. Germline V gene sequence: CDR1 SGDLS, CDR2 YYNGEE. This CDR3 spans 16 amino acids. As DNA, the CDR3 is TGTGCCAGCAGCGTACACAGAAAAACGGACACCGGGGAGCTGTTTTTT. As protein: CASSVHRKTDTGELFF.

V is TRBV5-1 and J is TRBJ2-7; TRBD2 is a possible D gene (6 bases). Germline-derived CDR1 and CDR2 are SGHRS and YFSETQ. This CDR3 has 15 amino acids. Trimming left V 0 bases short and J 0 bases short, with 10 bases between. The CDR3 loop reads CASSLVAGSSYEQYF. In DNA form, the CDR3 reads TGCGCCAGCAGCTTGGTGGCGGGGAGCTCCTACGAGCAGTACTTC.

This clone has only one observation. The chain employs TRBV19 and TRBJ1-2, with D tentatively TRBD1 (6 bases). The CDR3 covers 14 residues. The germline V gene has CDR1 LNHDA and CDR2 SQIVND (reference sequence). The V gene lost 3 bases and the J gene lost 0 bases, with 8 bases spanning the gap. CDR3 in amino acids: CASSMAGANYGYTF. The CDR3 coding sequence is TGTGCCAGTAGTATGGCAGGGGCTAACTATGGCTACACCTTC.

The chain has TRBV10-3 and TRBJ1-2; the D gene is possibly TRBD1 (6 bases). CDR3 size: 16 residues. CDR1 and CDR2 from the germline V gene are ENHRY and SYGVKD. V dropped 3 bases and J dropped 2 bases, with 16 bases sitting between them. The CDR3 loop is CAISDPRTEGNYGYTF. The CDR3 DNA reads TGTGCCATCAGTGACCCAAGGACAGAGGGAAACTATGGCTACACCTTC.

The DNA for the CDR3 is TGCAGCGTTGTCCCAGGCCTCTCCTACGAGCAGTACTTC. The encoded protein is CSVVPGLSYEQYF. The chain joins TRBV29-1 to TRBJ2-7, with D hard to call. Germline values: CDR1 SQVTM, CDR2 ANQGSEA. Deletions cut 4 bases from V and 0 bases from J, with 10 bases between. The CDR3 extends over 13 amino acids.

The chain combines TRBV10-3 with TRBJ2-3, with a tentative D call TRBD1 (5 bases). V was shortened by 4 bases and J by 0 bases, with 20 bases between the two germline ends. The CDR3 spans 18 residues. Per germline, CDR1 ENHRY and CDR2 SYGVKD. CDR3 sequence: CAISAAGLREPSTDTQYF. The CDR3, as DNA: TGTGCCATCAGTGCAGCAGGGTTGAGAGAGCCTAGCACAGATACGCAGTATTTT.

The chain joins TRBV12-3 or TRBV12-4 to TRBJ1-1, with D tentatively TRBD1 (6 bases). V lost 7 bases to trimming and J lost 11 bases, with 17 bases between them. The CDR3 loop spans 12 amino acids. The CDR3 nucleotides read TGTGCCAGCAACCTTCAGGGGCTGCCGGCTTTCTTT. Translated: CASNLQGLPAFF.

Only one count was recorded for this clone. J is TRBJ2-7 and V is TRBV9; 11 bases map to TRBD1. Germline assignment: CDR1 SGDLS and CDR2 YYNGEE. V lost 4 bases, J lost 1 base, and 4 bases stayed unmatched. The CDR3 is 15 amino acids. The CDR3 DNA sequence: TGTGCCAGCAGCAAAGGACAGGGGGCTTCCTACGAGCAGTACTTC. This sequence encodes CASSKGQGASYEQYF.

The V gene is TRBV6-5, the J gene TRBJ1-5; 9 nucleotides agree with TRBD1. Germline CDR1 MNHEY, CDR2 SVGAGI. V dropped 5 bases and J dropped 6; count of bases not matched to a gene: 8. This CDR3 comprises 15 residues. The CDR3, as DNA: TGTGCCAGCAGTCCCACAGGGGGCGAGATTCAGCCCCAGCATTTT. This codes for CASSPTGGEIQPQHF.

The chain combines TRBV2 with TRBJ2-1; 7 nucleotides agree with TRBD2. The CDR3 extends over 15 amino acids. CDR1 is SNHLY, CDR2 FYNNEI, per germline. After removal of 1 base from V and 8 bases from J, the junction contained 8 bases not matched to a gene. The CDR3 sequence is CASSEVGLDRDEQFF. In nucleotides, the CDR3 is TGTGCCAGCAGTGAAGTAGGACTAGATCGCGATGAGCAGTTCTTC. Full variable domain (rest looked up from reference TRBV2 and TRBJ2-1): EPEVTQTPSHQVTQMGQEVILRCVPISNHLYFYWYRQILGQKVEFLVSFYNNEISEKSEIFDDQFSVERPDGSNFTLKIRSTKLEDSAMYFCASSEVGLDRDEQFFGPGTRLTVL.

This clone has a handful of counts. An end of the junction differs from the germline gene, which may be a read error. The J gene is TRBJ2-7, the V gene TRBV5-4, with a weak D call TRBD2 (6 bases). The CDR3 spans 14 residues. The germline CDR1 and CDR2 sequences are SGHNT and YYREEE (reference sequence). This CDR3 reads CASTLSGTDDLWYF. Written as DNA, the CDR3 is TGTGCCAGCACCTTGTCCGGGACTGACGACCTATGGTACTTC.